The TCR beta chain under discussion was sequenced for a study of cytotoxic CD8 clonotypes in ibrutinib-treated CLL. Study overall: Timing of response sample collection was a median about twelve months after treatment start, with a range of 6 to 36. Study-level results: Clonality was elevated at ibrutinib response and had returned toward baseline at progression. Under treatment, the uncommon public clonotypes either contracted or remained stable.

The CDR3 is 14 amino acids. Germline V lookup: CDR1 MDHEN, CDR2 SYDVKM. V was pared by 5 bases and J by 3 bases, with 14 bases between. Comments on this clone: Its antigen is as yet unknown.

This table comes from immunoSEQ multiplex PCR, and its TCRdb copy is limited to in-frame clones, with some not included. The repertoire holds some 350,000 clones, 67% seen once, with 6.3% in the top ten. The receptor was derived from a human donor with chronic lymphocytic leukemia. Sequences were derived from PBMCs, sampled after 36 months of ibrutinib treatment. This sequence joins TRBV28 and TRBJ2-7; D unresolved. In nucleotides, the CDR3 is TGTGCCAGCAGTGCCACAAGGAGCAACTACGAGCAGTACTTC. Its protein is CASSATRSNYEQYF.